The 18 T cell receptor beta chains listed next were all sequenced from one sample in a study of cytomegalovirus exposure and HLA in healthy donors (dated by TCRdb to 2016 to 2017). Receptor amplification or capture employed the immunoSEQ multiplex PCR assay. For the multiplex PCR, a mixture combining 60 forward primers for TCR Vbeta segments and 13 reverse primers for TCR Jbeta segments was used. This immuneACCESS table, as held by TCRdb, lists in-frame sequences with V and J called but not all clones. Of the missing ones, under half trace to an unresolved V gene in checked studies; the others have no known cause. In this sample's table one finds some 130,000 clones. The ten largest clones capture about 1.7% of the sample. Sequencing input: PBMCs. The receptor set was obtained from a man younger than 30 in good health and CMV-seronegative.

The chain recombines TRBV19 with TRBJ2-5; TRBD1 matches 9 bases. CDR3 length: 18 amino acids. The germline V gene encodes CDR1 LNHDA and CDR2 SQIVND (reference sequence). The V and J ends lost 0 bases and 4 bases, in that order; junction bases with no gene match: 12. The CDR3: CASSIEEVRGQGGETQYF. In DNA form, the CDR3 reads TGTGCCAGTAGTATAGAAGAGGTGCGGGGACAGGGAGGAGAGACCCAGTACTTC.

This chain joins TRBV18 and TRBJ2-7, with TRBD2 identical over 7 bases. Germline V gives CDR1 KGHSH, CDR2 LQKENI. With 2 bases clipped from V and 2 bases from J, the junction kept 9 bases outside the gene matches. The CDR3 is 16 amino acids. In DNA, the CDR3 is TGTGCCAGCTCACCATCGTTGGGGGGGGAGACCTACGAGCAGTACTTC. It codes for CASSPSLGGETYEQYF.

The CDR3 here is CASSNEAGVREKLFF. Written as DNA, the CDR3 is TGTGCCAGCAGTAACGAGGCGGGGGTGCGTGAAAAACTGTTTTTT. J is TRBJ1-4 and V is TRBV28, with D maybe TRBD1 (5 bases). Looked up from germline, CDR1 is MDHEN and CDR2 is SYDVKM. The V end lost 5 bases, the J end lost 7 bases, and 17 bases lay between the germline ends. The CDR3 is 15 amino acids.

This sequence joins TRBV30 and TRBJ2-5; D uncertain. Germline loops: CDR1 GTSNPN, CDR2 SVGIG (reference sequence). This CDR3 is 11 amino acids long. The V end was cut by 4 bases, the J end by 11 bases, with 14 bases between. CDR3 nucleotides: TGTGCCTGGACATCCCCAACGGAGCAGTACTTC. Translated, it gives CAWTSPTEQYF.

The V call is TRBV11-3, the J call TRBJ2-2; 7 bases are a match to TRBD1. The CDR3 contains 16 residues. Trimming at V came to 5 bases and at J to 2 bases, leaving 8 bases not matched to a gene. Per the germline V gene, CDR1 is SGHNT and CDR2 is YENEEA. In DNA form, the CDR3 reads TGTGCCAGCAGCCGAGCCGGGACAGAAAACACCGGGGAGCTGTTTTTT. Encoded protein: CASSRAGTENTGELFF.

The chain is built from TRBV11-2 and TRBJ2-7; no clear D gene. The CDR3 loop spans 13 amino acids. Germline V gene sequence: CDR1 SGHAT, CDR2 FQNNGV. V lost 0 bases, J lost 1 base, and 4 bases lay in between. The CDR3 loop is CASSLDRSYEQYF. In DNA, the CDR3 is TGTGCCAGCAGCTTAGACCGTTCCTACGAGCAGTACTTC.

V is TRBV7-8 and J is TRBJ1-3; D gene uncertain. V was cut by 5 bases and J by 0 bases, with 11 bases left in between. In germline, CDR1 is SGHVS, CDR2 FQNEAQ. The CDR3 spans 15 residues. CDR3 amino acids: CASSPKWSSGNTIYF. CDR3 DNA sequence: TGTGCCAGCAGCCCCAAATGGAGCTCTGGAAACACCATATATTTT.

The J gene is TRBJ1-5, the V gene TRBV10-3; TRBD1 agrees at 9 bases. CDR1 and CDR2 (germline): ENHRY, SYGVKD. There are 17 residues in the CDR3. Unmatched junction bases numbered 5, after V lost 0 bases and J lost 2 bases. CDR3 residues: CAISESGTGIGNQPQHF. The CDR3 DNA follows: TGTGCCATCAGTGAGTCAGGGACAGGGATTGGCAATCAGCCCCAGCATTTT.

J is TRBJ2-7 and V is TRBV7-9, with unresolved D. The germline gives CDR1 SEHNR, CDR2 FQNEAQ (reference sequence). V lost 1 base and J 6 bases, leaving 7 bases between the germline ends. This CDR3 has 12 residues. The CDR3 sequence: CASSLGLAEQYF. The CDR3 DNA reads as TGTGCCAGCAGCTTAGGGTTGGCCGAGCAGTACTTC.

The V gene is TRBV28, the J gene TRBJ2-5, with 8 nucleotides matching TRBD1. V trimming: 6 bases; J trimming: 5 bases; junction bases outside the gene matches: 8. The CDR3 is 14 residues long. Germline loops: CDR1 MDHEN, CDR2 SYDVKM. The CDR3 here is CASSYTGGRETQYF. Written as DNA, the CDR3 is TGTGCCAGCAGCTATACAGGGGGGAGGGAGACCCAGTACTTC.

This chain joins TRBV6-5 and TRBJ2-7; 9 bases align to TRBD2. V lost 6 bases to trimming and J lost 3 bases; unmatched junction nucleotides: 6. The V gene's germline CDR1 is MNHEY and CDR2 SVGAGI. This CDR3 has 14 residues. The CDR3 reads CASSRLAAIYEQYF. The CDR3 DNA sequence: TGTGCCAGCAGCCGACTAGCGGCAATCTACGAGCAGTACTTC.

This sequence joins TRBV19 and TRBJ2-7; D remains ambiguous. Trimming shortened V by 8 bases and J by 3 bases, and 8 bases separated the two germline ends. Per germline, CDR1 LNHDA and CDR2 SQIVND (reference sequence). This CDR3 comprises 11 residues. Here the CDR3 DNA reads TGTGCCAGTGGTTGGCTCTACGAGCAGTACTTC. It encodes CASGWLYEQYF.

This chain links TRBV6-1 with TRBJ1-1; no definite D call. There are 15 residues in the CDR3. Deletions cut 2 bases from V and 4 bases from J, with 14 bases between. The germline V gene has CDR1 MNHNS and CDR2 SASEGT. CDR3 region: CASSEIDGGLTEAFF. CDR3 sequence (DNA): TGTGCCAGCAGTGAAATCGACGGCGGGCTCACTGAAGCTTTCTTT.

This chain joins TRBV30 and TRBJ2-1; tentatively, D is TRBD2 (6 bases). CDR3 length: 15 amino acids. CDR1 is GTSNPN, CDR2 SVGIG, per germline (reference sequence). The V and J ends lost 0 bases and 7 bases respectively, with 16 bases between them. The CDR3 sequence: CAWSVLLALGNEQFF. DNA for the CDR3: TGTGCCTGGAGTGTTCTACTAGCATTGGGGAATGAGCAGTTCTTC. Combining the CDR3 with reference TRBV30 and TRBJ2-1 gives the whole variable domain SQTIHQWPATLVQPVGSPLSLECTVEGTSNPNLYWYRQAAGRGLQLLFYSVGIGQISSEVPQNLSASRPQDRQFILSSKKLLLSDSGFYLCAWSVLLALGNEQFFGPGTRLTVL.

The V and J genes are TRBV2 and TRBJ2-7, with no clear D. Per the germline V gene, CDR1 is SNHLY and CDR2 is FYNNEI. Trimming took 1 base from V and 4 from J, leaving 11 bases between them. CDR3 length: 14 amino acids. This CDR3 reads CASSEGPDLYEQYF. CDR3 bases: TGTGCCAGCAGTGAAGGGCCAGATTTATACGAGCAGTACTTC.

CDR3 sequence (DNA): TGTGCCAGTAGTATAGAGGGACAGGGGAAATACGAGCAGTACTTC. Its translation: CASSIEGQGKYEQYF. The V and J genes are TRBV19 and TRBJ2-7; 10 bases align to TRBD1. V lost 0 bases to trimming and J lost 4 bases; unmatched junction nucleotides: 3. From germline, CDR1 is LNHDA and CDR2 SQIVND (reference sequence). This CDR3 region has 15 residues. The variable domain in full, completed from reference TRBV19 and TRBJ2-7, reads DGGITQSPKYLFRKEGQNVTLSCEQNLNHDAMYWYRQDPGQGLRLIYYSQIVNDFQKGDIAEGYSVSREKKESFPLTVTSAQKNPTAFYLCASSIEGQGKYEQYFGPGTRLTVT.

The chain links TRBV27 to TRBJ1-5, with D perhaps TRBD1 (5 bases). Trimming pared 6 bases from V and 1 base from J, leaving 10 bases between. Germline assignment: CDR1 MNHEY and CDR2 SMNVEV (reference sequence). This CDR3 contains 14 residues. The CDR3 region is CASSAGGSNQPQHF. As DNA, the CDR3 is TGTGCCAGCAGCGCCGGGGGAAGCAATCAGCCCCAGCATTTT.

The rearrangement links TRBV2 to TRBJ2-7; 8 bases align to TRBD1. CDR3 size: 14 residues. With 6 bases clipped from V and 5 bases from J, the junction kept 9 bases outside the gene matches. Per germline, CDR1 SNHLY and CDR2 FYNNEI. The CDR3: CASSGQGVGNEQYF. DNA for the CDR3: TGTGCCAGCAGCGGACAGGGAGTCGGGAACGAGCAGTACTTC.